This TCR beta chain is from a study of human T cells and chemical hapten exposure. Methods used by the authors: There were a median of around 97,000 TCRs per sample, with a range from about 23,224 to 690,600. TCRdb re-derived calls from the RACE reads in MiXCR, one entry per CDR3 protein. These V and J calls are TCRdb output, not the study's own analysis. The table lists tens of thousands of distinct CDR3 sequences, about 5.5% of them singletons, with 9.5% to 15% in the top ten. This CDR3 region has 12 residues. CDR1 is SGHTA, CDR2 FQGNSA, per germline. V shed 5 bases and J shed 4 bases, with 8 bases lying between them. The time point is: healthy volunteer bleed at 6 weeks. Total RNA was isolated from whole blood that had not been fractionated. This clonotype appeared a few times.

Sequences were obtained from whole blood. This TCR derives from a human donor in good health. Some clones in this sample may be carry-over from other donors' samples. This rearrangement joins TRBV7-2 to TRBJ1-1; D not resolved. The DNA for the CDR3 is TGTGCCAGCAGCACACCTACCACTGAAGCTTTCTTT. Amino acids: CASSTPTTEAFF.